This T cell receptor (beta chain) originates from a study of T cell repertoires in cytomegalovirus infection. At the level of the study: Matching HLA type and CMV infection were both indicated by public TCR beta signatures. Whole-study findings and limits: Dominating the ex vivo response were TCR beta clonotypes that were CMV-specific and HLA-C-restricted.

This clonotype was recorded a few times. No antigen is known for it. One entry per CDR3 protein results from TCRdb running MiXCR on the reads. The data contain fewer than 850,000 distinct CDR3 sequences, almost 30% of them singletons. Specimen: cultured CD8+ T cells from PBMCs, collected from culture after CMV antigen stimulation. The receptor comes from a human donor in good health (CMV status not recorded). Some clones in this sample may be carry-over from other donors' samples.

In DNA, the CDR3 is TGTGCCAGCAGAGGACAGGGCCTCAATCAGCCCCAGCATTTT. Its protein product is CASRGQGLNQPQHF. The chain combines TRBV6-2 or TRBV6-3 with TRBJ1-5; 8 bases are a match to TRBD1. CDR1 is MNHEY and CDR2 is SVGEGT in the germline V gene. Trimming cost V 6 bases and J 3 bases; bases outside gene matches: 4. The CDR3 runs 14 residues.